Shown below are 9 T cell receptor beta chains from a single sample sequenced in a study of T cell responses to AZD1222 COVID-19 vaccine. The method was immunoSEQ multiplex PCR; TCRdb's version includes in-frame clones alone and lacks a portion of them. The table has 68,000 or so clones, roughly 90% seen once. The sample consisted of peripheral blood, taken on day 0 of AZD1222 vaccination. The receptors come from an adult in good health.

The chain employs TRBV14 and TRBJ2-1; D call uncertain. Germline CDR1 SGHDN, CDR2 FVKESK. V was pared by 0 bases and J by 0 bases, with 6 bases between. The CDR3 is made up of 15 amino acids. The CDR3, as DNA: TGTGCCAGCAGCCAAGATGGCAGCTCCTACAATGAGCAGTTCTTC. It encodes CASSQDGSSYNEQFF.

The chain links TRBV7-2 to TRBJ1-3; no firm D call. The CDR3 runs 14 residues. Germline V CDR1 and CDR2: SGHTA, FQGNSA. Trimming removed 5 bases at V and 1 base at J, with 9 bases between. The CDR3 loop reads CASSPWGSGNTIYF. The DNA of the CDR3 is TGTGCCAGCAGCCCATGGGGTTCTGGAAACACCATATATTTT.

V is TRBV7-2 and J is TRBJ2-6; no definite D call. Germline CDR1 is SGHTA and CDR2 is FQGNSA. The CDR3 runs to 16 residues. The V gene lost 7 bases and the J gene lost 4 bases, with 17 bases spanning the gap. Here the CDR3 reads CASTLTPGSGANVLTF. CDR3 bases: TGTGCCAGCACCCTTACCCCGGGTAGCGGGGCCAACGTCCTGACTTTC.

This clone was recorded once. The chain joins TRBV15 to TRBJ2-5, with D perhaps matching TRBD2 (5 bases). V was trimmed by 0 bases and J by 2 bases, leaving 7 bases between them. CDR3 size: 14 residues. Germline V gene sequence: CDR1 LNHNV, CDR2 YYDKDF (reference sequence). In nucleotides, the CDR3 is TGTGCCACCAGCAGAGATCGGGGTCAAGAGACCCAGTACTTC. Translation: CATSRDRGQETQYF.

The chain couples TRBV7-2 to TRBJ1-1, with no clear D. Trimming removed 3 bases at V and 2 bases at J, with 13 bases between. CDR1 and CDR2 from the germline V gene are SGHTA and FQGNSA. The CDR3 consists of 15 residues. This CDR3 is CASSFHGRSNTEAFF. The CDR3 coding sequence is TGTGCCAGCAGCTTCCACGGACGGTCTAACACTGAAGCTTTCTTT.

V and J are TRBV30 and TRBJ2-3, with no clear D. Per germline, CDR1 GTSNPN and CDR2 SVGIG (reference sequence). With 4 bases removed from V and 0 bases from J, the gap between germline ends came to 2 bases. The CDR3 extends over 11 amino acids. CDR3: CAWTSTDTQYF. The CDR3 nucleotides are TGTGCCTGGACTAGCACAGATACGCAGTATTTT.

The chain uses TRBV12-3 or TRBV12-4 and TRBJ2-7, with D maybe TRBD2 (5 bases). V dropped 6 bases and J dropped 5 bases, with 14 bases sitting between them. The CDR3 contains 13 residues. For the CDR3, the DNA is TGTGCCAGCAGCAAGGGAGCTCCTAACGAGCAGTACTTC. Its translation is CASSKGAPNEQYF.

This chain joins TRBV7-9 and TRBJ1-5; 10 bases agree with TRBD1. CDR1 SEHNR and CDR2 FQNEAQ come from the germline V gene (reference sequence). The CDR3 is 14 residues long. V shed 5 bases, J shed 4 bases, and the junction held 2 bases outside the gene matches. DNA of the CDR3: TGTGCCAGCAGCGGGGACAGGGGAAATCAGCCCCAGCATTTT. This translates into CASSGDRGNQPQHF.

J is TRBJ2-2 and V is TRBV18; the match to TRBD2 covers 13 bases. The CDR3 totals 19 residues. Germline values: CDR1 KGHSH, CDR2 LQKENI. V shed 3 bases and J 3 bases; nucleotides not matched to a gene: 10. Written as DNA, the CDR3 is TGTGCCAGCTCACCCGGGACTAGCGGGATGGACTTTGACACCGGGGAGCTGTTTTTT. Translation gives CASSPGTSGMDFDTGELFF.